The 9 T cell receptor beta chains listed next were all sequenced from one sample in a study of OX40 agonist ivuxolimab in advanced cancers. Repertoires were generated with immunoSEQ multiplex PCR, while TCRdb's copy carries only in-frame clones and drops some. The sample carries approximately 47,000 clones, around nine tenths recorded once. The starting material was CD4+ or CD8+ T cells sorted from blood, obtained in a trial of the OX40 agonist ivuxolimab. The receptors derive from an adult with an advanced solid tumor such as melanoma, head and neck, liver or kidney cancer.

The chain couples TRBV6-1 to TRBJ2-1; 7 positions match TRBD2. The CDR3 extends over 14 amino acids. The germline CDR1 and CDR2 sequences are MNHNS and SASEGT. The trim removed 8 bases at V and 0 bases at J, leaving 4 bases unmatched. This CDR3 is CASLGLSSYNEQFF. CDR3 nucleotide sequence: TGTGCCAGCCTGGGACTAAGCTCCTACAATGAGCAGTTCTTC.

The rearrangement links TRBV5-6 to TRBJ2-7, with 9 bases lining up with TRBD1. V shed 4 bases and J 3 bases; nucleotides not matched to a gene: 20. The CDR3 is 19 amino acids. The V gene's germline CDR1 is SGHDT and CDR2 YYEEEE. The CDR3 DNA sequence: TGTGCCAGCAGCAGCGGGTGGGACAGGGTGTCTTATTGGGGCTACGAGCAGTACTTC. It yields the protein CASSSGWDRVSYWGYEQYF.

The chain employs TRBV5-6 and TRBJ1-1; no clear D gene. Germline CDR1 reads SGHDT; CDR2 reads YYEEEE. Trimming took 2 bases from V and 4 from J, leaving 15 bases between them. The CDR3 runs 15 residues. The CDR3 region is CASSFWASAGTEAFF. Written as DNA, the CDR3 is TGTGCCAGCAGCTTTTGGGCCTCTGCGGGCACTGAAGCTTTCTTT.

This rearrangement joins TRBV7-8 to TRBJ1-1; 8 bases map to TRBD1. This CDR3 comprises 17 residues. V gave up 0 bases and J gave up 4 bases; unmatched junction bases: 10. CDR1 and CDR2 (germline): SGHVS, FQNEAQ. The CDR3 protein is CASSLAGTGFLGTEAFF. CDR3 DNA sequence: TGTGCCAGCAGCTTAGCCGGGACAGGCTTCTTGGGCACTGAAGCTTTCTTT.

This clone was observed once. The chain employs TRBV7-9 and TRBJ1-3, with D unclear. V was shortened by 5 bases and J by 4 bases, with 12 bases between the two germline ends. The CDR3 is 14 residues long. Germline V gives CDR1 SEHNR, CDR2 FQNEAQ (reference sequence). The CDR3 bases are TGTGCCAGCAGCCAACCAGGACTCGGAAACACCATATATTTT. It codes for CASSQPGLGNTIYF. Filled out from reference TRBV7-9 and TRBJ1-3, the complete variable domain reads DTGVSQNPRHKITKRGQNVTFRCDPISEHNRLYWYRQTLGQGPEFLTYFQNEAQLEKSRLLSDRFSAERPKGSFSTLEIQRTEQGDSAMYLCASSQPGLGNTIYFGEGSWLTVV.

V is TRBV29-1 and J is TRBJ1-4; D unclear. Trimming cost V 1 base and J 3 bases, with 9 bases left between them. The CDR3 length is 14 residues. Germline assignment: CDR1 SQVTM and CDR2 ANQGSEA. The CDR3 region is CSVEGEGANEKLFF. CDR3 nucleotide sequence: TGCAGCGTTGAAGGCGAGGGAGCTAATGAAAAACTGTTTTTT. Using reference TRBV29-1 and TRBJ1-4 for the parts outside the CDR3, the full variable domain is SAVISQKPSRDICQRGTSLTIQCQVDSQVTMMFWYRQQPGQSLTLIATANQGSEATYESGFVIDKFPISRPNLTFSTLTVSNMSPEDSSIYLCSVEGEGANEKLFFGSGTQLSVL.

This sequence joins TRBV6-5 and TRBJ1-2; no definite D call. CDR1 is MNHEY, CDR2 SVGAGI, per germline. The CDR3 is made up of 16 amino acids. V lost 0 bases and J lost 6, with 17 bases in between. CDR3 protein: CASSYSGSGLGDGYTF. The CDR3 DNA is TGTGCCAGCAGTTACTCGGGGTCTGGTCTTGGGGATGGCTACACCTTC.

This clone was seen once. CDR3: CASSRLGRSNEQFF. The DNA of the CDR3 is TGTGCCAGCAGCCGATTGGGCAGATCGAATGAGCAGTTCTTC. The chain has TRBV13 and TRBJ2-1; unclear D gene. The CDR3 contains 14 residues. Trimming took 5 bases from V and 7 from J, leaving 15 bases between them. CDR1 is PRHDT and CDR2 is FYEKMQ in the germline V gene (reference sequence). The full variable domain, in which reference TRBV13 and TRBJ2-1 provide the parts outside the CDR3, is AAGVIQSPRHLIKEKRETATLKCYPIPRHDTVYWYQQGPGQDPQFLISFYEKMQSDKGSIPDRFSAQQFSDYHSELNMSSLELGDSALYFCASSRLGRSNEQFFGPGTRLTVL.

The chain employs TRBV18 and TRBJ1-2; TRBD1 matches 7 bases. Germline V gene lookup returns CDR1 KGHSH and CDR2 LQKENI. The CDR3 totals 13 residues. V was pared by 4 bases and J by 3 bases, with 2 bases of the junction left unmatched. For the CDR3, the DNA is TGTGCCAGCTCACTACAGGGGTACTATGGCTACACCTTC. Amino acid sequence: CASSLQGYYGYTF.